This T cell receptor (beta chain) is from a study of cytomegalovirus exposure and HLA in healthy donors. Study-wide results and limits: At a 0.05 false discovery rate, a later analysis found 18,000 or so TCR beta sequences to be associated with HLA alleles. Listed as cytomegalovirus-associated were more than 150 TCR beta chains.

CDR1 and CDR2 from the germline V gene are LGHNA and YSLEER. Between the trimmed V and J ends, which lost 2 bases and 8 bases, there was a span of 15 bases. This CDR3 region has 15 residues. Comments on this clone: The antigen remains undetermined.

Use of 60 Vbeta and 13 Jbeta primers characterized the PCR. The protocol was immunoSEQ multiplex PCR, while the TCRdb copy is restricted to in-frame clones and leaves out a portion. Here the sample spans approximately 160,000 clones, 75% to 90% being singletons. This chain joins TRBV4-3 and TRBJ1-4; D call uncertain. Material for sequencing was PBMCs. This TCR was recovered from a man aged 25 to 40 in good health and CMV-seropositive. The CDR3 reads CASSQNPGGGEKLFF. CDR3 coding DNA: TGCGCCAGCAGCCAAAACCCGGGAGGAGGGGAAAAACTGTTTTTT.